This T cell receptor (beta chain) was identified during a study of CD8+ T cells in alopecia areata. As for this clone: No antigen is known for it.

With V trimmed by 0 bases and J by 9 bases, 3 bases remained unmatched. This CDR3 is built from 14 residues. Germline V gives CDR1 ENHRY, CDR2 SYGVKD. Study-wide findings and caveats: The study also sequences resident alphabeta T cells of normal skin in scalp samples. Given one nonresponder, whether baseline CD8+ expansion relates to response remains uncertain.

The authors extracted RNA and reverse transcribed it into cDNA as the sequencing template. Sequencing used immunoSEQ multiplex PCR; TCRdb keeps in-frame clones, though not all of them. The sample consists of about 220,000 clones, more than 45% of them appearing once. The treatment here: oral pan-JAK inhibitor, 5-10 mg twice daily. The sequences come from CD4+ T cells sorted from blood, collected at week 4, from a patient treated with tofacitinib. This sequence joins TRBV10-3 and TRBJ2-1; 9 bases line up with TRBD2. The TCR comes from a human donor with alopecia areata. The CDR3 protein is CAISESLAGSEQFF. The CDR3 DNA reads as TGTGCCATCAGTGAGTCCCTAGCGGGGAGTGAGCAGTTCTTC.